This T cell receptor (beta chain) appears in the sequencing data of a study of CD4+ T cells in melanoma. Sequencing was performed with immunoSEQ multiplex PCR; in TCRdb, only in-frame clones are kept and a portion is missing. The profile shows about 10,000 clones, 55% to 80% of them singletons. Regarding this clone: Its cognate antigen is unknown.

Germline CDR1 MNHNS, CDR2 SASEGT. This CDR3 contains 16 residues. V lost 1 base, J lost 5 bases, and 9 bases stayed unmatched. Points from the study as a whole: Neoantigen-specific CD4+ T cells in melanoma reportedly had diverse differentiation states. CD8+ T cell, macrophage and B cell function reportedly correlated with neoantigen-specific CD4+ T cells.

This TCR was recovered from a human donor with melanoma. The specimen was cells from a culture (not recorded whether cultured in vitro). The V and J genes are TRBV6-1 and TRBJ2-5; 8 bases agree with TRBD1. The CDR3 spells CASSEVGQADRETQYF. For the CDR3, the DNA is TGTGCCAGCAGTGAAGTGGGACAGGCAGATAGGGAGACCCAGTACTTC.